These T cell receptor beta chains were read from a single sample in a study of blood T cell repertoires in COVID-19. Clones were read by immunoSEQ multiplex PCR, and TCRdb kept only the in-frame ones, dropping some. The profile covers about 400,000 clones, with approximately 88% appearing a single time and around 2.1% taken by the ten largest. The sequencing sample was made of PBMCs or T cells enriched from blood (not recorded which). All receptors come from a woman aged 40 to 50 with acute COVID-19. Each CDR3 is given with its conserved first and last residue. Each record gives: J gene, clone size, V gene, D gene, CDR3 protein, CDR3 DNA. D genes are given only for firm matches. Not every row has a clone size; where given, it reads once, few, many or a size class.

TRBJ1-6 | . | TRBV9 | TRBD1 | CASSVVSGGNSPLHF | TGTGCCAGCAGCGTAGTATCAGGGGGCAATTCACCCCTCCACTTT
TRBJ2-7 | . | TRBV15 | . | CATSRSVTYEQYF | TGTGCCACTTCAAGGAGTGTTACTTACGAGCAGTACTTC
TRBJ1-4 | . | TRBV5-1 | . | CASSPTGIDNEKLFF | TGCGCCAGCAGCCCGACAGGTATTGATAATGAAAAACTGTTTTTT
TRBJ2-7 | . | TRBV5-1 | . | CASSLAFEWHEQYF | TGCGCCAGCAGCTTGGCGTTCGAATGGCACGAGCAGTACTTC
TRBJ1-2 | . | TRBV4-1 | . | CASGETGYGYTF | TGCGCCAGCGGAGAAACAGGGTATGGCTACACCTTC
TRBJ2-7 | . | TRBV20-1 | TRBD1 | CSAVTGDEQYF | TGCAGTGCAGTGACAGGGGACGAGCAGTACTTC
TRBJ1-5 | . | TRBV5-8 | . | CASSFCGDTLCNQPQHF | TGTGCCAGCAGCTTTTGTGGGGACACCCTTTGTAATCAGCCCCAGCATTTT
TRBJ1-1 | . | TRBV6-1 | . | CASSEYGGTTEAFF | TGTGCCAGCAGTGAATATGGGGGGACCACTGAAGCTTTCTTT
TRBJ1-1 | once | TRBV19 | . | CASSPVRGDNTEAFF | TGTGCCAGTAGTCCGGTACGGGGAGACAACACTGAAGCTTTCTTT
TRBJ1-1 | . | TRBV29-1 | . | CSAVTGSNTEAFF | TGCAGCGCTGTAACTGGTTCGAACACTGAAGCTTTCTTT
TRBJ1-5 | . | TRBV5-8 | . | CASSREEKQPQHF | TGTGCCAGCAGCCGCGAGGAAAAACAGCCCCAGCATTTT
TRBJ2-2 | . | TRBV19 | . | CASSIDPSRAATGELFF | TGTGCCAGTAGTATAGATCCCAGCAGGGCGGCCACCGGGGAGCTGTTTTTT
TRBJ1-4 | . | TRBV5-1 | TRBD1 | CASSLDRVNEKLFF | TGCGCCAGCAGCCTCGACAGGGTTAATGAAAAACTGTTTTTT
TRBJ1-1 | . | TRBV24-1 | . | CATQRGPNTEAFF | TGTGCCACACAGCGGGGCCCTAACACTGAAGCTTTCTTT
TRBJ2-5 | . | TRBV5-4 | TRBD2 | CASSLGLAGGQETQYF | TGTGCCAGCAGCCTTGGACTAGCGGGGGGTCAAGAGACCCAGTACTTC
TRBJ1-4 | . | TRBV19 | TRBD1 | CASSMGQGATNEKLFF | TGTGCCAGTAGTATGGGACAGGGGGCAACTAATGAAAAACTGTTTTTT
TRBJ2-2 | . | TRBV11-3 | TRBD1 | CASSKGTGFSTGELFF | TGTGCCAGCAGCAAAGGGACAGGATTTTCCACCGGGGAGCTGTTTTTT
TRBJ1-2 | . | TRBV7-2 | TRBD1 | CASTPHGGTDYGYTF | TGTGCCAGCACCCCTCATGGCGGGACAGACTATGGCTACACCTTC
TRBJ1-4 | . | TRBV2 | TRBD1 | CASRRQGINEKLFF | TGTGCCAGCAGAAGACAGGGGATTAATGAAAAACTGTTTTTT
TRBJ1-5 | . | TRBV6-5 | . | CASSLQVVIYQPQHF | TGTGCCAGCAGCCTACAGGTAGTAATCTATCAGCCCCAGCATTTT
TRBJ1-1 | . | TRBV6-6 | TRBD1 | CASSYDRGIPEAFF | TGTGCCAGCAGTTACGACAGGGGGATCCCTGAAGCTTTCTTT
TRBJ1-2 | once | TRBV5-1 | . | CASSLGQNNYGYTF | TGCGCCAGCAGCTTGGGACAAAATAACTATGGCTACACCTTC
TRBJ2-5 | . | TRBV3-1/TRBV3-2 | TRBD1 | CASSSRDRDETQYF | TGTGCCAGCAGCTCCCGGGACAGGGACGAGACCCAGTACTTC
TRBJ1-2 | . | TRBV5-4 | TRBD1 | CASSPDRVNGYTF | TGTGCCAGCAGCCCGGACAGGGTAAATGGCTACACCTTC
TRBJ1-1 | . | TRBV19 | TRBD1 | CASSRTGTGPEAFF | TGTGCCAGTAGCAGGACCGGGACAGGGCCTGAAGCTTTCTTT
TRBJ2-7 | . | TRBV19 | . | CASSIGRTGNSYEQYF | TGTGCCAGTAGTATAGGTCGCACAGGGAACTCCTACGAGCAGTACTTC
TRBJ2-7 | few | TRBV27 | . | CASSLAGENYEQYF | TGTGCCAGCAGTTTAGCCGGGGAGAACTACGAGCAGTACTTC
TRBJ1-2 | . | TRBV6-5 | TRBD1 | CASRRDRGNYGYTF | TGTGCCAGCAGAAGAGACAGGGGGAACTATGGCTACACCTTC
TRBJ2-1 | . | TRBV5-1 | TRBD2 | CASSPGTSDWNEQFF | TGCGCCAGCAGCCCAGGGACTAGCGATTGGAATGAGCAGTTCTTC
TRBJ2-7 | . | TRBV7-9 | TRBD1 | CASSRGTVEQYF | TGTGCCAGCAGCCGAGGGACAGTCGAGCAGTACTTC
TRBJ2-1 | . | TRBV7-9 | TRBD2 | CASSLGTAGGNYNEQFF | TGTGCCAGCAGCTTAGGGACCGCGGGGGGGAATTACAATGAGCAGTTCTTC
TRBJ2-3 | . | TRBV5-1 | TRBD2 | CASSLGTSGGASTDTQYF | TGCGCCAGCAGCTTGGGGACTAGCGGGGGAGCTAGCACAGATACGCAGTATTTT
TRBJ1-4 | few | TRBV2 | . | CASTFDKRAEKLFF | TGTGCCAGCACCTTTGACAAGCGGGCGGAAAAACTGTTTTTT
TRBJ2-7 | . | TRBV7-9 | . | CASNKGGAYEQYF | TGTGCCAGCAACAAAGGGGGGGCCTACGAGCAGTACTTC
TRBJ1-2 | . | TRBV5-1 | . | CASSHSPGEANYGYTF | TGCGCCAGCAGCCACTCACCGGGGGAAGCCAACTATGGCTACACCTTC
TRBJ2-5 | . | TRBV3-1/TRBV3-2 | . | CASSQDPPETLRGTQYF | TGTGCCAGCAGCCAAGATCCTCCGGAGACGTTAAGGGGGACCCAGTACTTC
TRBJ2-1 | few | TRBV24-1 | TRBD1 | CATSDPGTGRRDEQFF | TGTGCCACCAGTGATCCCGGGACAGGGAGGAGGGATGAGCAGTTCTTC
TRBJ2-1 | . | TRBV11-3 | TRBD2 | CASSLEGTSVDEQFF | TGTGCCAGCAGCTTAGAGGGGACTAGCGTAGATGAGCAGTTCTTC
TRBJ1-3 | . | TRBV5-4 | TRBD1 | CASSRQGPGNTIYF | TGTGCCAGCAGCCGACAGGGCCCTGGAAACACCATATATTTT
TRBJ1-5 | . | TRBV6-5 | . | CASRWDTNQPQHF | TGTGCCAGCAGATGGGACACCAATCAGCCCCAGCATTTT
TRBJ1-3 | . | TRBV29-1 | . | CSVEDSHAGNTIYF | TGCAGCGTTGAGGACAGCCATGCAGGAAACACCATATATTTT
TRBJ1-6 | . | TRBV25-1 | . | CASRSQEISPLHF | TGTGCCAGCAGATCCCAGGAAATTTCACCCCTCCACTTT
TRBJ1-2 | . | TRBV5-1 | TRBD1 | CASSKDRVGYTF | TGCGCCAGCAGCAAGGACAGGGTCGGCTACACCTTC
TRBJ1-6 | . | TRBV6-4 | . | CASSEENRGSSPLHF | TGTGCCAGCAGTGAAGAAAACCGAGGAAGTTCACCCCTCCACTTT
TRBJ2-7 | . | TRBV18 | . | CASSPPAGGYEQYF | TGTGCCAGCTCACCACCGGCAGGGGGGTACGAGCAGTACTTC